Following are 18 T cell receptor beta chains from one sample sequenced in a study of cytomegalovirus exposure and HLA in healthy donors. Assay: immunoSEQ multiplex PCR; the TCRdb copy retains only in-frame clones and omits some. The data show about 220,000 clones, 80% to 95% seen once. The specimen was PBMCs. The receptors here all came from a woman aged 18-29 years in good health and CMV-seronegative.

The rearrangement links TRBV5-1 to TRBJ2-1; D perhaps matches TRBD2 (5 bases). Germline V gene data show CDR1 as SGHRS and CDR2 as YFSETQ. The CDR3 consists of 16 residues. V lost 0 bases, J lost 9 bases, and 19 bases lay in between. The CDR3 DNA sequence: TGCGCCAGCAGCTTGGGACTACTTACAAGTGGCGGTGAGCAGTTCTTC. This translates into CASSLGLLTSGGEQFF.

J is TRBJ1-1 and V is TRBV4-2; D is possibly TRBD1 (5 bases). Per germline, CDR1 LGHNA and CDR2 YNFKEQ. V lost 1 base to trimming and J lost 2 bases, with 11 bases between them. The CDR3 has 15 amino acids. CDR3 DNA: TGTGCCAGCAGCCAAGCGGGACTTCTTAACACTGAAGCTTTCTTT. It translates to CASSQAGLLNTEAFF.

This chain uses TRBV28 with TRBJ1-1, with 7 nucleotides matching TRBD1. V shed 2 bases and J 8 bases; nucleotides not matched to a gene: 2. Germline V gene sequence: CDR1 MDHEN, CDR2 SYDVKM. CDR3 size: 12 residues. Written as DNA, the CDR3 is TGTGCCAGCAGTTTAATGGACAGGGAAGCTTTCTTT. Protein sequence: CASSLMDREAFF. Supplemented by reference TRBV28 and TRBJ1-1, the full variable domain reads DVKVTQSSRYLVKRTGEKVFLECVQDMDHENMFWYRQDPGLGLRLIYFSYDVKMKEKGDIPEGYSVSREKKERFSLILESASTNQTSMYLCASSLMDREAFFGQGTRLTVV.

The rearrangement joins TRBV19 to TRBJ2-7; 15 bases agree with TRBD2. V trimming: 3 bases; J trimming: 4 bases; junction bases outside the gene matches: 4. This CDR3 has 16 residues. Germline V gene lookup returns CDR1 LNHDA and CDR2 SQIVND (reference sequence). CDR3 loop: CASSIGLAGGQYEQYF. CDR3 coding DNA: TGTGCCAGTAGTATTGGACTAGCGGGAGGGCAGTACGAGCAGTACTTC.

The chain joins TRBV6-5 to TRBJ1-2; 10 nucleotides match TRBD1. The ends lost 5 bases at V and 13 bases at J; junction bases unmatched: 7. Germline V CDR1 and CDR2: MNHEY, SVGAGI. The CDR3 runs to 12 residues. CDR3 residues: CASSTGTGVGTF. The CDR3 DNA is TGTGCCAGCAGTACCGGGACAGGGGTTGGCACCTTC.

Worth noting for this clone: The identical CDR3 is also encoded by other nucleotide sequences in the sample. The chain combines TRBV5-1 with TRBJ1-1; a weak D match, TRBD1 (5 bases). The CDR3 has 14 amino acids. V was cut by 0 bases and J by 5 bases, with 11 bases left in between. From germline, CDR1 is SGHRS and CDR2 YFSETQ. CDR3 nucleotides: TGCGCCAGCAGCTTGGAAACGGGGGGGACTGAAGCTTTCTTT. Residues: CASSLETGGTEAFF.

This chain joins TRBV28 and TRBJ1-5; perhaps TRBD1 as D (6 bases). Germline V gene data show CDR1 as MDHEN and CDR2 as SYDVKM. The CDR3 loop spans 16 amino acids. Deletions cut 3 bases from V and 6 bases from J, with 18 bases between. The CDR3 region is CASSLRANRVGQPQHF. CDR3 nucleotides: TGTGCCAGCAGTTTGCGGGCTAACAGGGTCGGTCAGCCCCAGCATTTT.

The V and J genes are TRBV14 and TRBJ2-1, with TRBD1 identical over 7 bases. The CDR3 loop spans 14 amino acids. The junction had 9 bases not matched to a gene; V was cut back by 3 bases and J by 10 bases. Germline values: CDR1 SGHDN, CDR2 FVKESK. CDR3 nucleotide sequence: TGTGCCAGCAGCCACCAGGTAGGGACAGTGGAGCAGTTCTTC. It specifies CASSHQVGTVEQFF.

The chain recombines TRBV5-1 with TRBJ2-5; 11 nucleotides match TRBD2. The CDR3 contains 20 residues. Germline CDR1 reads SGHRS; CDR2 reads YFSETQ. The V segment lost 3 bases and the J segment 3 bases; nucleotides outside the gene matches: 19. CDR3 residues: CASSSRVPGTSGPPEETQYF. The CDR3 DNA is TGCGCCAGCAGCTCCAGGGTTCCCGGGACTAGCGGTCCCCCAGAAGAGACCCAGTACTTC.

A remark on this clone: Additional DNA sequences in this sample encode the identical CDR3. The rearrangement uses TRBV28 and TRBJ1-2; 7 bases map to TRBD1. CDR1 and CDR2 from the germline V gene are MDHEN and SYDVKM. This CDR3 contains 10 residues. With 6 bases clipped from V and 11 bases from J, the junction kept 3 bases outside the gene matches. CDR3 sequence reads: CASSSTGYTF. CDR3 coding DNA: TGTGCCAGCAGCTCGACAGGGTACACCTTC.

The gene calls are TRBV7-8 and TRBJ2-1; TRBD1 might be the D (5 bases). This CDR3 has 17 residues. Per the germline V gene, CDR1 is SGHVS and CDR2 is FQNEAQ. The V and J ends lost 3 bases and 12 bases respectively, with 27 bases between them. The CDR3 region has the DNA TGTGCCAGCAGCTTTAGCCGCGACGACAGAAGAATCGGCGGGCAGTTCTTC. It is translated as CASSFSRDDRRIGGQFF.

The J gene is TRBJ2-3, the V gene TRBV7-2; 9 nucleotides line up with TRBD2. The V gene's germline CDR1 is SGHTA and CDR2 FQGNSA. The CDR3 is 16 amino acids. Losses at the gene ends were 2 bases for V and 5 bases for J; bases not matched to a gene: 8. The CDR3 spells CASSLYGGRAGDTQYF. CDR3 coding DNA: TGTGCCAGCAGCTTATATGGCGGGAGGGCTGGAGATACGCAGTATTTT. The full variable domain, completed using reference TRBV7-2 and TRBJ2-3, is GAGVSQSPSNKVTEKGKDVELRCDPISGHTALYWYRQSLGQGLEFLIYFQGNSAPDKSGLPSDRFSAERTGGSVSTLTIQRTQQEDSAVYLCASSLYGGRAGDTQYFGPGTRLTVL.

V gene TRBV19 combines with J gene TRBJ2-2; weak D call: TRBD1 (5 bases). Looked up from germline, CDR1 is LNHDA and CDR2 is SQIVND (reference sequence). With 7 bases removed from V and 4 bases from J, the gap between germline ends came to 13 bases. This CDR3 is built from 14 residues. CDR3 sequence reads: CASNPRVRTGELFF. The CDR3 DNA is TGTGCCAGTAACCCCAGGGTTCGCACCGGGGAGCTGTTTTTT.

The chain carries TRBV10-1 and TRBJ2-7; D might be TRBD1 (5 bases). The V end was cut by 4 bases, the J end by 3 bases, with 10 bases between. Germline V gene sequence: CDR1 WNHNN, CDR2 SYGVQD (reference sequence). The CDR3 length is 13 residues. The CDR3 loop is CASSAAGLYEQYF. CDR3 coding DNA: TGCGCCAGCAGTGCGGCAGGGCTCTACGAGCAGTACTTC.

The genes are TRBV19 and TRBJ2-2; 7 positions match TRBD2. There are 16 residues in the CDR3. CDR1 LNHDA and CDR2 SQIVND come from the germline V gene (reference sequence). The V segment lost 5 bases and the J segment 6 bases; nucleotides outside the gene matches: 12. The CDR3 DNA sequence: TGTGCCAGTAGTCCCGCCTCGCTGGCGGGAGCCGGGGAGCTGTTTTTT. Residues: CASSPASLAGAGELFF.

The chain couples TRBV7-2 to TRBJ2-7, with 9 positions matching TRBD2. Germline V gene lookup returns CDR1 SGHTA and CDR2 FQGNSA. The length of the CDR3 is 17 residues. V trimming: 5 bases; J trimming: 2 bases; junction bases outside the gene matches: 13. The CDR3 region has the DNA TGTGCCAGCAGCCTTAGGGCGGGACTAGCTAACCCCTACGAGCAGTACTTC. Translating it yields CASSLRAGLANPYEQYF.

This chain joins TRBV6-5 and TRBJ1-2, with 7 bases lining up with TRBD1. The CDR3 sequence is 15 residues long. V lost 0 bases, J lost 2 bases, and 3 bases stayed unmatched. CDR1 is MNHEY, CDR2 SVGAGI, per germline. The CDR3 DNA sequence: TGTGCCAGCAGTTACTCGAGGGGACAGAACTATGGCTACACCTTC. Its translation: CASSYSRGQNYGYTF.

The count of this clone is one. The CDR3 is CASSLLPGEDEKLFF. The DNA of the CDR3 is TGCGCCAGCAGCTTATTGCCGGGGGAAGATGAAAAACTGTTTTTT. V gene TRBV5-1 combines with J gene TRBJ1-4; perhaps TRBD1 as D (5 bases). The V and J ends lost 2 bases and 6 bases respectively, with 14 bases between them. This CDR3 is built from 15 residues. Per the germline V gene, CDR1 is SGHRS and CDR2 is YFSETQ.